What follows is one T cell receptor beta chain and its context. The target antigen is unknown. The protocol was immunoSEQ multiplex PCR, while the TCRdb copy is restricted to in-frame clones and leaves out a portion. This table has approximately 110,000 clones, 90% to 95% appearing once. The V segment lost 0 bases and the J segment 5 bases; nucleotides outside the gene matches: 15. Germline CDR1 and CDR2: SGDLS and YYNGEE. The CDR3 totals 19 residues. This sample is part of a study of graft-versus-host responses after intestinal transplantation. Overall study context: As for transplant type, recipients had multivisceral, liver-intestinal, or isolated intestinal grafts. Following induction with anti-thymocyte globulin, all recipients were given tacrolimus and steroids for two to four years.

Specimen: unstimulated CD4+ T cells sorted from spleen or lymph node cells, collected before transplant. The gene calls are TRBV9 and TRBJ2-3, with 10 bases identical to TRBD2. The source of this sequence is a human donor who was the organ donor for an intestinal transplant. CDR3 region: CASSVAVRGELAGKDTQYF. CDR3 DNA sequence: TGTGCCAGCAGCGTAGCTGTTCGGGGAGAACTAGCGGGGAAAGATACGCAGTATTTT.